This T cell receptor (beta chain) was captured in a study of graft-versus-host responses after intestinal transplantation. Study-level information: Each recipient received anti-thymocyte globulin induction, then tacrolimus and steroids for approximately three years. Broader study findings: The authors found GvH clones in recipient marrow, some appearing first in ileum or blood.

J was trimmed by 2 bases and V by 4 bases; bases with no gene match: 4. CDR1 is MNHEY, CDR2 SVGAGI, per germline. The CDR3 sequence is 15 residues long. Profiling relied on immunoSEQ multiplex PCR, and the TCRdb table lists in-frame clones only, not all of them. The table includes about 80,000 clones, around 92% detected once. In its sample, this clone was seen a few times. Its antigen is undetermined. This clonotype originated in a human patient who received an intestinal transplant, so some T cells may come from the graft donor. Sequenced here: PBMCs, sampled 98 days after intestinal transplantation. The rearrangement uses TRBV6-5 and TRBJ1-3, with 8 bases lining up with TRBD1. The CDR3 protein is CASSSSGGTGNTIYF. Written as DNA, the CDR3 is TGTGCCAGCAGTTCCTCAGGGGGCACTGGAAACACCATATATTTT.